This T cell receptor (beta chain) was identified in a study of cytomegalovirus exposure and HLA in healthy donors. A note on this clone: Antigen: not known.

Whole-study findings and limits: The study flagged 150 to 200 TCR beta chains as cytomegalovirus-associated. Reportedly, HLA-A and HLA-B alleles of most subjects were accurately predicted from TCR beta. In a later analysis, compared with equally common non-associated chains, HLA-associated beta chains were more expanded.

There are 14 residues in the CDR3. V lost 4 bases to trimming and J lost 5 bases, with 12 bases between them. Germline-derived CDR1 and CDR2 are SNHLY and FYNNEI. PCR was performed using 60 Vbeta and 13 Jbeta primers. Profiling relied on immunoSEQ multiplex PCR, and the TCRdb table lists in-frame clones only, not all of them. This sample has tens of thousands of clones, with approximately 67% found just once. The chain has TRBV2 and TRBJ2-1; D might be TRBD1 (5 bases). Sequencing was done on a sample of PBMCs. The clonotype was recovered from a male donor in good health and CMV-seropositive. The CDR3 coding sequence is TGTGCCAGCAGTGGGGGCCCGAGCCACAATGAGCAGTTCTTC. Residues: CASSGGPSHNEQFF.